These 27 T cell receptor beta chains came from one sample sequenced in a study of human T cells and chemical hapten exposure. Time point defined: patch test 2, 6 weeks after DPC sensitization. Treatment described: therapeutic diphenylcyclopropenone sensitization with weekly scalp DPC. TCRdb recomputed calls from the RACE reads with MiXCR, one row per CDR3 protein. The sample includes some 88,000 distinct CDR3 sequences, approximately 11% of them seen just once. Sequenced here: whole blood, sampled in connection with sensitization to the hapten diphenylcyclopropenone (DPC). These receptors all stem from a man aged 40-50 years with alopecia areata. Some clones in this sample may be carry-over from other donors' samples.

The CDR3 protein is CASSFAAGLIYEQYF. In DNA form, the CDR3 reads TGTGCCAGCAGTTTCGCAGCGGGACTGATATACGAGCAGTACTTC. V usage is TRBV12-3 or TRBV12-4 and J usage is TRBJ2-7, with 7 bases fitting TRBD2. With V trimmed by 3 bases and J by 4 bases, 9 bases remained unmatched. There are 15 residues in the CDR3.

This clonotype has more than one count but fewer than ten. V gene TRBV5-5 combines with J gene TRBJ2-1; maybe TRBD1 (5 bases). The germline V gene has CDR1 SGHKS and CDR2 YYEKEE (reference sequence). There are 15 residues in the CDR3. V was shortened by 1 base and J by 2 bases, with 10 bases between the two germline ends. The CDR3 DNA follows: TGTGCCAGCAGCTTGCTTATAGGGGCCTACAATGAGCAGTTCTTC. This translates into CASSLLIGAYNEQFF.

This clonotype was seen a few times. The chain carries TRBV4-3 and TRBJ2-3; D is possibly TRBD1 (5 bases). Deletions cut 0 bases from V and 1 base from J, with 8 bases between. CDR1 is LGHNA and CDR2 is YSLEER in the germline V gene. This CDR3 spans 15 amino acids. For the CDR3, the DNA is TGCGCCAGCAGCCAAGATGGGGCAGGCACAGATACGCAGTATTTT. Translation: CASSQDGAGTDTQYF.

This clonotype was seen only a few times. The CDR3: CASSLSRAYNEQFF. The CDR3 nucleotides are TGTGCCAGCAGCTTGAGCCGGGCCTACAATGAGCAGTTCTTC. The chain employs TRBV5-6 and TRBJ2-1; D is uncertain. The germline CDR1 and CDR2 sequences are SGHDT and YYEEEE. This CDR3 is 14 amino acids long. Between the trimmed V and J ends, which lost 1 base and 2 bases, there was a span of 7 bases.

The V call is TRBV7-2, the J call TRBJ2-3, with D possibly matching TRBD1 (6 bases). The length of the CDR3 is 14 residues. Germline assignment: CDR1 SGHTA and CDR2 FQGNSA. Trimming took off 5 bases at V and 6 bases at J, with 15 bases between the two ends. The CDR3 sequence: CASSLPGQGDTQYF. Written as DNA, the CDR3 is TGTGCCAGCAGCCTTCCTGGTCAGGGGGATACGCAGTATTTT.

Ten or more counts support this clonotype. The J gene is TRBJ1-2, the V gene TRBV29-1; 7 positions match TRBD1. This CDR3 is 13 amino acids long. The junction had 7 bases not matched to a gene; V was cut back by 5 bases and J by 4 bases. Germline assignment: CDR1 SQVTM and CDR2 ANQGSEA. DNA for the CDR3: TGCAGCGTTCGGACAGGAGCCTTCTATGGCTACACCTTC. Translated, it gives CSVRTGAFYGYTF.

The J gene is TRBJ2-7, the V gene TRBV6-5; D possibly corresponds to TRBD2 (7 bases). V gave up 6 bases and J gave up 4 bases, with 22 bases separating them. The germline V gene encodes CDR1 MNHEY and CDR2 SVGAGI. The CDR3 loop spans 16 amino acids. CDR3 sequence (DNA): TGTGCCAGCAGACCAAACCCTGGGGGGGCGCGATACGAGCAGTACTTC. Translated: CASRPNPGGARYEQYF.

CDR3 nucleotide sequence: TGTGCCATCAGTGAACCGGGACAGGGGGTTATGGAGCAGTACTTC. The encoded protein is CAISEPGQGVMEQYF. This chain uses TRBV10-3 with TRBJ2-7; 11 bases are a match to TRBD1. CDR1 is ENHRY and CDR2 is SYGVKD in the germline V gene. Losses at the gene ends were 3 bases for V and 7 bases for J; bases not matched to a gene: 8. This CDR3 region has 15 residues.

This clonotype was observed a handful of times. The chain employs TRBV29-1 and TRBJ2-1; 8 bases fit TRBD2. After removal of 7 bases from V and 7 bases from J, the junction contained 9 bases not matched to a gene. This CDR3 contains 13 residues. Germline values: CDR1 SQVTM, CDR2 ANQGSEA. CDR3 sequence: CSGEAGDWNEQFF. The DNA of the CDR3 is TGCAGCGGAGAAGCGGGAGATTGGAATGAGCAGTTCTTC.

This clonotype was recorded a few times. The chain couples TRBV30 to TRBJ1-2; 9 nucleotides match TRBD1. Germline CDR1 GTSNPN, CDR2 SVGIG (reference sequence). The CDR3 is made up of 14 amino acids. With 0 bases clipped from V and 4 bases from J, the junction kept 3 bases outside the gene matches. CDR3 amino acids: CAWSVTGGGYGYTF. The CDR3 DNA is TGTGCCTGGAGTGTAACAGGGGGCGGCTATGGCTACACCTTC.

V gene TRBV14 combines with J gene TRBJ1-2; 8 bases match TRBD1. Germline loops: CDR1 SGHDN, CDR2 FVKESK. This CDR3 has 15 amino acids. Losses at the gene ends were 0 bases for V and 8 bases for J; bases not matched to a gene: 8. Here the CDR3 reads CASSQDLQGARGYTF. For the CDR3, the DNA is TGTGCCAGCAGCCAAGATCTTCAGGGGGCGCGCGGCTACACCTTC. The full variable domain, with the rest looked up from reference TRBV14 and TRBJ1-2, is EAGVTQFPSHSVIEKGQTVTLRCDPISGHDNLYWYRRVMGKEIKFLLHFVKESKQDESGMPNNRFLAERTGGTYSTLKVQPAELEDSGVYFCASSQDLQGARGYTFGSGTRLTVV.

The V and J genes are TRBV27 and TRBJ2-5; TRBD2 matches 13 bases. Looked up from germline, CDR1 is MNHEY and CDR2 is SMNVEV (reference sequence). Trimming removed 5 bases from V and 5 bases from J; junction bases left unmatched: 5. There are 15 residues in the CDR3. As DNA, the CDR3 is TGTGCCAGCAGTCCCGGGACTAGCGGGATCGAGACCCAGTACTTC. Translated: CASSPGTSGIETQYF.

This clonotype was recorded at least ten times. This chain links TRBV6-6 with TRBJ2-7; TRBD1 is a possible D gene (6 bases). The CDR3 covers 14 residues. CDR1 is MNHNY and CDR2 is SVGAGI in the germline V gene (reference sequence). The V end lost 3 bases, the J end lost 2 bases, and 11 bases lay between the germline ends. CDR3 DNA: TGTGCCAGCAGTTATCTGGGGGCGACCTACGAGCAGTACGTC. Protein product: CASSYLGATYEQYV.

This clonotype has a count of ten or more. This chain uses TRBV6-1 with TRBJ2-3, with a weak D call TRBD2 (5 bases). CDR1 MNHNS and CDR2 SASEGT come from the germline V gene. Between the trimmed V and J ends, which lost 8 bases and 0 bases, there was a span of 24 bases. The CDR3 spans 18 residues. The CDR3 DNA follows: TGTGCCAGCCGAGGGCCCAGCGGTATTGGGCCTAGCACAGATACGCAGTATTTT. It is translated as CASRGPSGIGPSTDTQYF.

This clonotype turned up a few times. The chain is built from TRBV30 and TRBJ2-4; 11 bases are a match to TRBD2. V lost 4 bases and J lost 7; bases outside the gene matches: 3. From germline, CDR1 is GTSNPN and CDR2 SVGIG (reference sequence). The length of the CDR3 is 13 residues. The CDR3 sequence is CAWILAGGNIQYF. In DNA, the CDR3 is TGTGCCTGGATCCTAGCGGGAGGTAACATTCAGTACTTC.

CDR3 bases: TGTGCCAGCAGTAGAGAAGGGGGGGTCGGCCAGCCCCAGCATTTT. Translation: CASSREGGVGQPQHF. The chain joins TRBV12-3 or TRBV12-4 to TRBJ1-5; tentatively, D is TRBD1 (6 bases). The CDR3 spans 15 residues. The germline V and J ends were trimmed by 5 bases and 7 bases, with 18 bases remaining between them.

In this sample, this clonotype turned up a few times. This chain joins TRBV4-1 and TRBJ1-1; D is unresolved. CDR3 length: 14 residues. Deletions cut 0 bases from V and 8 bases from J, with 13 bases between. CDR1 is MGHRA and CDR2 is YSYEKL in the germline V gene. The CDR3 DNA sequence: TGCGCCAGCAGCCAAGACGGATTTCTCTTAGAAGCTTTCTTT. Translated, it gives CASSQDGFLLEAFF.

This clonotype was seen a handful of times. The rearrangement links TRBV6-5 to TRBJ1-2; D may be TRBD1 (6 bases). Germline CDR1 and CDR2: MNHEY and SVGAGI. Trimming removed 5 bases from V and 4 bases from J, with 17 bases in between. The CDR3 sequence is 15 residues long. CDR3 in amino acids: CASSGQPWFPYGYTF. As DNA, the CDR3 is TGTGCCAGCAGTGGACAGCCCTGGTTCCCCTATGGCTACACCTTC.

The chain has TRBV28 and TRBJ1-2; perhaps TRBD1 as D (5 bases). Trimming pared 5 bases from V and 2 bases from J, leaving 9 bases between. CDR3 length equals 13 residues. Germline lookup yields CDR1 MDHEN and CDR2 SYDVKM. In DNA form, the CDR3 reads TGTGCCAGCAGTGCGGACATGAACTATGGCTACACCTTC. This translates into CASSADMNYGYTF.

This clonotype was observed at least ten times. The chain employs TRBV21-1 and TRBJ2-5; the table's TRBD1 call for D was not verified on the DNA. TRBV21-1 is marked as a pseudogene. The CDR3 loop spans 18 amino acids. Here the CDR3 reads CASSSRDRGPAIQETQYF. CDR3 bases: TGTGCCAGCAGCTCCCGGGACAGGGGCCCTGCAATCCAAGAGACCCAGTACTTC.

V is TRBV7-6 and J is TRBJ2-7, with TRBD2 as a possible D gene (5 bases). Germline assignment: CDR1 SGHVS and CDR2 FNYEAQ. The CDR3 length is 13 residues. Deletions cut 5 bases from V and 4 bases from J, with 12 bases between. The CDR3 region is CASSQEWEYEQYF. CDR3 bases: TGTGCCAGCAGCCAAGAGTGGGAGTACGAGCAGTACTTC.

This clonotype was recorded many times. This chain uses TRBV18 with TRBJ2-3, with 12 bases aligning to TRBD1. After removal of 4 bases from V and 3 bases from J, the junction contained 5 bases not matched to a gene. The CDR3 length is 16 residues. Germline V CDR1 and CDR2: KGHSH, LQKENI. Here the CDR3 reads CASSRGTGGRTDTQYF. The CDR3 DNA reads as TGTGCCAGCTCACGAGGGACAGGGGGCAGGACAGATACGCAGTATTTT. The full variable domain, its missing parts supplied by reference TRBV18 and TRBJ2-3, is NAGVMQNPRHLVRRRGQEARLRCSPMKGHSHVYWYRQLPEEGLKFMVYLQKENIIDESGMPKERFSAEFPKEGPSILRIQQVVRGDSAAYFCASSRGTGGRTDTQYFGPGTRLTVL.

This clonotype was seen only a few times. The chain recombines TRBV20-1 with TRBJ2-1; unclear D gene. V shed 2 bases and J shed 6 bases, with 11 bases lying between them. The CDR3 runs to 13 residues. Germline V gene data show CDR1 as DFQATT and CDR2 as SNEGSKA (reference sequence). This CDR3 reads CSARTPICNEQFF. In DNA, the CDR3 is TGCAGTGCTAGAACGCCAATTTGCAATGAGCAGTTCTTC.

V usage is TRBV20-1 and J usage is TRBJ2-5; D not resolved. The V gene's germline CDR1 is DFQATT and CDR2 SNEGSKA (reference sequence). V lost 3 bases and J 4 bases, leaving 9 bases between the germline ends. CDR3 length equals 12 residues. CDR3 in amino acids: CSARTVGETQYF. CDR3 bases: TGCAGTGCTAGGACGGTTGGAGAGACCCAGTACTTC.

The genes are TRBV7-2 and TRBJ2-6, with D maybe TRBD2 (5 bases). This CDR3 is 16 amino acids long. Germline CDR1 reads SGHTA; CDR2 reads FQGNSA. Trimming took off 6 bases at V and 0 bases at J, with 12 bases between the two ends. For the CDR3, the DNA is TGTGCCAGCAGACCGGGATCAAGCTCTGGGGCCAACGTCCTGACTTTC. Translated, it gives CASRPGSSSGANVLTF.

This clonotype was detected a few times. The chain joins TRBV7-3 to TRBJ2-7, with 7 positions matching TRBD2. V shed 2 bases, J shed 3 bases, and the junction held 4 bases outside the gene matches. The V gene's germline CDR1 is SGHTA and CDR2 FQGTGA. The CDR3 sequence is 14 residues long. The CDR3 nucleotides read TGTGCCAGCAGCTTATACCCTAGCGGCTACGAGCAGTACTTC. Translating it yields CASSLYPSGYEQYF.

The V and J genes are TRBV7-8 and TRBJ2-3, with 8 bases matching TRBD1. CDR1 and CDR2 from the germline V gene are SGHVS and FQNEAQ. This CDR3 comprises 17 residues. V trimming: 5 bases; J trimming: 2 bases; junction bases outside the gene matches: 12. Here the CDR3 reads CASSGGSRGRDTDTQYF. As DNA, the CDR3 is TGTGCCAGCAGCGGGGGAAGCAGGGGGCGGGACACAGATACGCAGTATTTT.